This entry lists 22 T cell receptor beta chains sequenced from one sample in a study of T cells in tuberculosis (dated by TCRdb to between 2017 and 2018). The library was made by the immunoSEQ multiplex PCR assay. Here the immuneACCESS table is served through TCRdb, limited to in-frame sequences with V and J called. Missing clones are a known gap in these copies; in checked studies unresolved V genes cover under half, and the rest lacks a known reason. In this sample the table shows about 30,000 clones, roughly 94% of which occur a single time. The ten largest account for around 8.5% of the sample. Input material: PBMCs. These receptors all come from a donor aged 5-35 years with latent tuberculosis or without tuberculosis infection.

The chain carries TRBV28 and TRBJ1-1; a possible D gene is TRBD1 (5 bases). The CDR3 has 15 residues. Germline V gene data show CDR1 as MDHEN and CDR2 as SYDVKM. The germline V and J ends were trimmed by 7 bases and 1 base, with 16 bases remaining between them. CDR3 nucleotides: TGTGCCAGCACCTTGCCGCGGACAAGGAACACTGAAGCTTTCTTT. Residues: CASTLPRTRNTEAFF. Full variable domain (remainder filled in from reference TRBV28 and TRBJ1-1): DVKVTQSSRYLVKRTGEKVFLECVQDMDHENMFWYRQDPGLGLRLIYFSYDVKMKEKGDIPEGYSVSREKKERFSLILESASTNQTSMYLCASTLPRTRNTEAFFGQGTRLTVV.

This chain joins TRBV13 and TRBJ1-1; D is unclear. There are 13 residues in the CDR3. Trimming removed 5 bases from V and 3 bases from J, with 10 bases in between. Germline V gene lookup returns CDR1 PRHDT and CDR2 FYEKMQ (reference sequence). CDR3 DNA sequence: TGTGCCAGCAGCCCGGAGGTGGACACTGAAGCTTTCTTT. Its translation: CASSPEVDTEAFF.

The chain uses TRBV6-1 and TRBJ1-2; D remains ambiguous. Germline V gene data show CDR1 as MNHNS and CDR2 as SASEGT. V gave up 6 bases and J gave up 3 bases, with 8 bases separating them. The CDR3 extends over 12 amino acids. CDR3 bases: TGTGCCAGCAGGTCCAGTTACTATGGCTACACCTTC. Amino acid sequence: CASRSSYYGYTF.

V usage is TRBV5-1 and J usage is TRBJ2-1; 8 positions match TRBD2. With V trimmed by 5 bases and J by 6 bases, 7 bases remained unmatched. The CDR3 covers 14 residues. Germline assignment: CDR1 SGHRS and CDR2 YFSETQ. This CDR3 reads CASRAGAGANEQFF. In nucleotides, the CDR3 is TGCGCCAGCAGAGCGGGAGCTGGTGCCAATGAGCAGTTCTTC.

The chain has TRBV9 and TRBJ2-1, with 16 bases identical to TRBD2. Germline lookup yields CDR1 SGDLS and CDR2 YYNGEE. V gave up 2 bases and J gave up 6 bases; unmatched junction bases: 8. This CDR3 comprises 18 residues. CDR3 in DNA: TGTGCCAGCAGCGTGGGACTAGCGGGAGGGCCCGAGGCCAATGAGCAGTTCTTC. This codes for CASSVGLAGGPEANEQFF.

The chain is built from TRBV7-8 and TRBJ2-7, with 9 bases identical to TRBD2. This CDR3 is 18 amino acids long. Germline loops: CDR1 SGHVS, CDR2 FQNEAQ. V shed 1 base, J shed 3 bases, and the junction held 13 bases outside the gene matches. The CDR3 bases are TGTGCCAGCAGCTTAGGAACTAGCGGGCTTGGGACGTTCTACGAGCAGTACTTC. Encoded protein: CASSLGTSGLGTFYEQYF.

V gene TRBV29-1 combines with J gene TRBJ2-1; the D gene is possibly TRBD2 (5 bases). V was shortened by 6 bases and J by 2 bases, with 14 bases between the two germline ends. Germline V lookup: CDR1 SQVTM, CDR2 ANQGSEA. The CDR3 has 14 amino acids. The CDR3 nucleotides are TGCAGCGTGGGGTCACGGGGAACCTACAATGAGCAGTTCTTC. It specifies CSVGSRGTYNEQFF.

The chain employs TRBV27 and TRBJ1-2, with D possibly TRBD1 on 6 matching bases. The germline V gene encodes CDR1 MNHEY and CDR2 SMNVEV (reference sequence). This CDR3 is built from 13 residues. The V gene lost 2 bases and the J gene lost 8 bases, with 12 bases spanning the gap. Here the CDR3 reads CASSLMGAGGYTF. CDR3 bases: TGTGCCAGCAGTTTAATGGGGGCAGGGGGCTACACCTTC.

The rearrangement joins TRBV5-4 to TRBJ2-1, with D possibly TRBD2 on 6 matching bases. Germline V gives CDR1 SGHNT, CDR2 YYREEE (reference sequence). Trimming removed 4 bases from V and 4 bases from J, with 12 bases in between. The CDR3 loop spans 14 amino acids. This chain's CDR3 is CASSPQRGYNEQFF. In DNA, the CDR3 is TGTGCCAGCAGCCCCCAACGGGGGTACAATGAGCAGTTCTTC.

In this sample, this clone turned up once. CDR3 in DNA: TGTGCCAGCTCACCGGGGCCTCACTACGAGCAGTACTTC. It yields the protein CASSPGPHYEQYF. The gene calls are TRBV18 and TRBJ2-7; tentative D call: TRBD1 (5 bases). V lost 3 bases, J lost 3 bases, and 9 bases lay in between. This CDR3 contains 13 residues. Germline values: CDR1 KGHSH, CDR2 LQKENI. Using reference TRBV18 and TRBJ2-7 for the parts outside the CDR3, the full variable domain is NAGVMQNPRHLVRRRGQEARLRCSPMKGHSHVYWYRQLPEEGLKFMVYLQKENIIDESGMPKERFSAEFPKEGPSILRIQQVVRGDSAAYFCASSPGPHYEQYFGPGTRLTVT.

The chain has TRBV6-1 and TRBJ1-4, with TRBD1 matching over 7 bases. Germline lookup yields CDR1 MNHNS and CDR2 SASEGT. The V gene end was trimmed by 8 bases and the J gene end by 0 bases; junction bases not matched to a gene: 6. This CDR3 has 15 amino acids. CDR3 nucleotide sequence: TGTGCCAGCGCAACAGGGGAAGCAACTAATGAAAAACTGTTTTTT. Translating it yields CASATGEATNEKLFF.

This chain uses TRBV7-9 with TRBJ2-1, with D perhaps matching TRBD2 (6 bases). The germline gives CDR1 SEHNR, CDR2 FQNEAQ (reference sequence). The CDR3 spans 16 residues. The V gene lost 5 bases and the J gene lost 2 bases, with 16 bases spanning the gap. CDR3: CASSTYSGVPYNEQFF. CDR3 in DNA: TGTGCCAGCAGCACCTATAGCGGCGTCCCCTACAATGAGCAGTTCTTC.

The rearrangement joins TRBV4-1 to TRBJ1-2; maybe TRBD1 (5 bases). CDR1 is MGHRA and CDR2 is YSYEKL in the germline V gene. The CDR3 runs to 15 residues. V was pared by 0 bases and J by 1 base, with 9 bases between. CDR3 loop: CASSQEAGINYGYTF. In nucleotides, the CDR3 is TGCGCCAGCAGCCAAGAGGCAGGGATTAACTATGGCTACACCTTC.

The CDR3 reads CSARGTGDAFF. The CDR3 DNA sequence: TGCAGTGCTAGAGGGACAGGGGACGCTTTCTTT. The chain combines TRBV20-1 with TRBJ1-1; TRBD1 matches at 9 bases. From germline, CDR1 is DFQATT and CDR2 SNEGSKA (reference sequence). The J segment lost 11 bases and the V segment lost 1 base, leaving 2 bases of the junction unmatched. The CDR3 totals 11 residues.

V usage is TRBV2 and J usage is TRBJ2-3; 8 positions agree with TRBD2. The CDR3 loop spans 15 amino acids. Germline V gene data show CDR1 as SNHLY and CDR2 as FYNNEI. The J segment lost 4 bases and the V segment lost 4 bases, leaving 7 bases of the junction unmatched. The chain's CDR3 is CASSGVGLDSDTQYF. The CDR3 nucleotides read TGTGCCAGCAGTGGGGTGGGACTAGATTCAGATACGCAGTATTTT.

The chain links TRBV6-1 to TRBJ1-5; no definite D call. The CDR3 length is 15 residues. V was trimmed by 1 base and J by 0 bases, leaving 7 bases between them. In germline, CDR1 is MNHNS, CDR2 SASEGT. CDR3 residues: CASSEEEYSNQPQHF. The CDR3 DNA reads TGTGCCAGCAGTGAAGAGGAGTATAGCAATCAGCCCCAGCATTTT.

V is TRBV4-3 and J is TRBJ2-1, with a tentative D call TRBD2 (5 bases). There are 17 residues in the CDR3. V gave up 1 base and J gave up 8 bases, with 21 bases separating them. From germline, CDR1 is LGHNA and CDR2 YSLEER. CDR3 in DNA: TGCGCCAGCAGCCAAGCTTTAGCGACCACGGGTGTGGATGAGCAGTTCTTC. Its protein is CASSQALATTGVDEQFF.

The chain links TRBV5-4 to TRBJ1-2; 8 nucleotides line up with TRBD1. Germline V gives CDR1 SGHNT, CDR2 YYREEE (reference sequence). V trimming: 3 bases; J trimming: 4 bases; junction bases outside the gene matches: 11. The CDR3 loop spans 16 amino acids. The CDR3 sequence: CASSSSYGQGVYGYTF. In DNA form, the CDR3 reads TGTGCCAGCAGCTCATCTTATGGACAGGGAGTCTATGGCTACACCTTC.

Here the CDR3 reads CASSLYGERRGNEQFF. The CDR3 region has the DNA TGTGCCAGCAGTTTATATGGGGAGAGGAGGGGCAATGAGCAGTTCTTC. V is TRBV27 and J is TRBJ2-1; a weak D match, TRBD2 (6 bases). This CDR3 comprises 16 residues. Per germline, CDR1 MNHEY and CDR2 SMNVEV (reference sequence). The germline V and J ends were trimmed by 1 base and 6 bases, with 16 bases remaining between them.

The chain couples TRBV6-1 to TRBJ1-2; perhaps TRBD1 as D (5 bases). Germline V gives CDR1 MNHNS, CDR2 SASEGT. The CDR3 runs 11 residues. V lost 5 bases and J lost 8, with 9 bases in between. The chain's CDR3 is CASSPGNGYTF. In DNA form, the CDR3 reads TGTGCCAGCAGTCCAGGGAACGGCTACACCTTC.

The count of this clone is one. The rearrangement uses TRBV5-1 and TRBJ2-1; no reliable D call. Trimming cost V 3 bases and J 7 bases, with 20 bases left between them. This CDR3 has 16 amino acids. Germline V CDR1 and CDR2: SGHRS, YFSETQ. The CDR3 sequence is CASSSLGSFNGNEQFF. In nucleotides, the CDR3 is TGCGCCAGCAGCTCGCTGGGTAGCTTCAATGGGAATGAGCAGTTCTTC.

V usage is TRBV7-9 and J usage is TRBJ1-1; 7 positions match TRBD1. The CDR3 spans 18 residues. After removal of 5 bases from V and 3 bases from J, the junction contained 18 bases not matched to a gene. Germline CDR1 reads SEHNR; CDR2 reads FQNEAQ (reference sequence). The CDR3 sequence: CASSPVLLTGLGDTEAFF. In DNA, the CDR3 is TGTGCCAGCAGCCCGGTTCTTTTGACAGGGCTTGGGGACACTGAAGCTTTCTTT.